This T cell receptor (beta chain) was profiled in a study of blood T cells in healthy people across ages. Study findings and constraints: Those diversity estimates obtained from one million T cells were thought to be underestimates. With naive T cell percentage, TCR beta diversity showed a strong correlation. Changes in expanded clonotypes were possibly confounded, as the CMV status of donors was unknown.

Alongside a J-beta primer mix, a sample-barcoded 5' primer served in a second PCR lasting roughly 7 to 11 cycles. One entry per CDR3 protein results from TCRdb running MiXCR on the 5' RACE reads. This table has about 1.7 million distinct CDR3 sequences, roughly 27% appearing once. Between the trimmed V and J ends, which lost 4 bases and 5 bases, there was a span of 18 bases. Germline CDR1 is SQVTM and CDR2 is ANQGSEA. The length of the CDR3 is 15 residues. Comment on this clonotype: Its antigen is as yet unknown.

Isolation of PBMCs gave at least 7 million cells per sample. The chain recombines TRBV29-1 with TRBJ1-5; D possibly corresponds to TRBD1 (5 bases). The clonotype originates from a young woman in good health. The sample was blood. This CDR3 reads CSVGQGRGPDQPQHF. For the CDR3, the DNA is TGCAGCGTTGGCCAGGGCCGAGGTCCGGATCAGCCCCAGCATTTT. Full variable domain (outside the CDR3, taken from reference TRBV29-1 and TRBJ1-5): SAVISQKPSRDICQRGTSLTIQCQVDSQVTMMFWYRQQPGQSLTLIATANQGSEATYESGFVIDKFPISRPNLTFSTLTVSNMSPEDSSIYLCSVGQGRGPDQPQHFGDGTRLSIL.